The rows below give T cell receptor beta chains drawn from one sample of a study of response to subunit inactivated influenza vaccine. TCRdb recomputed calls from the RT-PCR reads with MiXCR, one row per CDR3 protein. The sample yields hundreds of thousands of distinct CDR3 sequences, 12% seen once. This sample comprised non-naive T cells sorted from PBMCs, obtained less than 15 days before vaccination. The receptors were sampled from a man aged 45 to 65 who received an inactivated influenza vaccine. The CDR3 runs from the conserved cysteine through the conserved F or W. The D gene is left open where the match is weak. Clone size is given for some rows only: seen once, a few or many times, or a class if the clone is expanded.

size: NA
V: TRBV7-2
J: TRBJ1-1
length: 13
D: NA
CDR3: CASSYKAGVQAFF
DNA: TGTGCCAGCAGCTATAAGGCGGGGGTGCAGGCTTTCTTT

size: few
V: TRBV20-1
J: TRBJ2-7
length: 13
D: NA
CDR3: CSALRGSTYEQYF
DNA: TGCAGTGCCCTAAGGGGCTCGACCTACGAGCAGTACTTC

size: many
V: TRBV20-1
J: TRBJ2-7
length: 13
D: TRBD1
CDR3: CSARGQGVYEQYF
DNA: TGCAGTGCTAGGGGGCAGGGGGTGTACGAGCAGTACTTC

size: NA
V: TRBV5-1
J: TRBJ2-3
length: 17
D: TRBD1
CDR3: CASSPGVTGDGTDTQYF
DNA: TGCGCCAGCAGCCCAGGGGTGACAGGGGATGGCACAGATACGCAGTATTTT

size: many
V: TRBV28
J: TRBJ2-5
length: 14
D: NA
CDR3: CASRRTSYQETQYF
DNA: TGTGCCAGCCGTAGGACTTCGTACCAAGAGACCCAGTACTTC

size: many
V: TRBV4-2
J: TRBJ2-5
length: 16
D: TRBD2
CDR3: CASSQDGGGARETQYF
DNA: TGTGCCAGCAGCCAAGATGGCGGGGGGGCCCGAGAGACCCAGTACTTC

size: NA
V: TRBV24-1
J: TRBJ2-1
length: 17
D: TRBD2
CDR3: CATSEPGERGAYNEQFF
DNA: TGTGCCACCAGTGAGCCCGGGGAGCGGGGGGCCTACAATGAGCAGTTCTTC

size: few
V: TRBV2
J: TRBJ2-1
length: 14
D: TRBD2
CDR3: CASTNSGAYNEQFF
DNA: TGTGCCAGCACTAATAGCGGGGCCTACAATGAGCAGTTCTTC

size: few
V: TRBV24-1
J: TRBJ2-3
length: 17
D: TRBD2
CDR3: CATSDLDFGTTTRTQYF
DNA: TGTGCCACCAGTGATTTGGACTTCGGGACTACAACACGAACGCAGTATTTT

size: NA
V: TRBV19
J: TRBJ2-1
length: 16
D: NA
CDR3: CASSIDSWVPGNEQFF
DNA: TGTGCCAGTAGTATAGATAGCTGGGTACCCGGGAATGAGCAGTTCTTC

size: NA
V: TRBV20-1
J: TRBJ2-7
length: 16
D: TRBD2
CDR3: CSAPAMTSGSDVEQYF
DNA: TGCAGTGCCCCGGCGATGACTAGCGGGAGTGATGTCGAGCAGTACTTC

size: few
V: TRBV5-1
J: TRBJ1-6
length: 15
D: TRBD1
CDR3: CASSLALDRNSPLHF
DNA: TGCGCCAGCAGCTTGGCTTTGGACAGGAATTCACCCCTCCACTTT

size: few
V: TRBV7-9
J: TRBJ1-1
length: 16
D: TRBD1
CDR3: CASSPRQGAVNTEAFF
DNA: TGTGCCAGCAGCCCGAGACAGGGGGCTGTGAACACTGAAGCTTTCTTT

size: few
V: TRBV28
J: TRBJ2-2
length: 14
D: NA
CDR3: CASSSVERTGELFF
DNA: TGTGCCAGCAGTTCTGTCGAAAGGACCGGGGAGCTGTTTTTT

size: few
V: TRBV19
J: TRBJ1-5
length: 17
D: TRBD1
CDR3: CASSIVPTGQFNQPQHF
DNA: TGTGCCAGTAGTATAGTCCCGACAGGGCAATTCAATCAGCCCCAGCATTTT

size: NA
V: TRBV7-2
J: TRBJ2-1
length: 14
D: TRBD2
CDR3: CASSAGGTNNEQFF
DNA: TGTGCCAGCAGCGCCGGGGGGACCAACAATGAGCAGTTCTTC

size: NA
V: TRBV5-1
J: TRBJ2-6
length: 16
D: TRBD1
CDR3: CASSPTGTSGANVLTF
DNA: TGCGCCAGCAGCCCGACAGGGACCTCTGGGGCCAACGTCCTGACTTTC

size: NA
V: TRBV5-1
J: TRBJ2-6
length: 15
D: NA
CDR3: CASSPQTSGANVLTF
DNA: TGCGCCAGCAGCCCTCAGACTTCTGGGGCCAACGTCCTGACTTTC

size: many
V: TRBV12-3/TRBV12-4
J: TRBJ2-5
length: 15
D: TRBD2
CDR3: CASSSTRGGAQDQYF
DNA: TGTGCCAGCAGCTCAACCCGGGGGGGGGCCCAGGACCAGTACTTC

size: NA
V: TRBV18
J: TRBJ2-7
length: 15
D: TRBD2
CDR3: CASSPRGTSKNEQYF
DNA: TGTGCCAGCTCACCTAGAGGGACTAGTAAGAACGAGCAGTACTTC

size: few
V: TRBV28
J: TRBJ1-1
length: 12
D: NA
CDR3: CAVGGGNTEAFF
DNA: TGTGCCGTCGGCGGAGGGAACACTGAAGCTTTCTTT

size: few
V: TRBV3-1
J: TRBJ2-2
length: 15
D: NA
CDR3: CASSQEGRGLGELFF
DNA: TGTGCCAGCAGCCAAGAAGGCAGGGGTTTAGGGGAGCTGTTTTTT

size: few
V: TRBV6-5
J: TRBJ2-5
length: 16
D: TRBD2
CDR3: CASSYSTSGGQETQYF
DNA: TGTGCCAGCAGTTACTCGACGAGCGGGGGCCAAGAGACCCAGTACTTC

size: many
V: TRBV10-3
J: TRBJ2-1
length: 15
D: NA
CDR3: CAISERQGSYNEQFF
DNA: TGTGCCATCAGTGAGAGGCAGGGTTCCTACAATGAGCAGTTCTTC

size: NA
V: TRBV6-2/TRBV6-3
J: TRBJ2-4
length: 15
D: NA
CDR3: CASSIMEAGKNIQHF
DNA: TGTGCCAGCAGCATCATGGAGGCGGGCAAAAACATTCAGCACTTC

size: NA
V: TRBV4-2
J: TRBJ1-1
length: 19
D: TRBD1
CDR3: CASSQDRGRTGDSNTEAFF
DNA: TGTGCCAGCAGCCAGGACAGGGGACGGACAGGGGACTCAAACACTGAAGCTTTCTTT

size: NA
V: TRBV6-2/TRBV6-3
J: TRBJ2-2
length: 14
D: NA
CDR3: CASSWGRLTGELFF
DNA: TGTGCCAGCAGCTGGGGACGGCTCACCGGGGAGCTGTTTTTT

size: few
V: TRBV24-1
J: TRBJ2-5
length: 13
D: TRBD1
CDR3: CATRDRSGETQYF
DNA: TGTGCCACCAGGGACAGGTCGGGGGAGACCCAGTACTTC

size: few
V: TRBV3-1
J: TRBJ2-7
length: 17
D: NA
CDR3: CASSQVSDRIGGYEQYF
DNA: TGTGCCAGCAGCCAAGTTTCGGACAGAATCGGCGGCTACGAGCAGTACTTC

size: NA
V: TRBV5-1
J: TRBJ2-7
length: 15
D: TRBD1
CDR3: CASSAAGQGLDEQYF
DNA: TGCGCCAGCAGCGCTGCGGGACAGGGGCTGGACGAGCAGTACTTC

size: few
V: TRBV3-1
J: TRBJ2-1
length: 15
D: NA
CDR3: CASSQEPPRHNEQFF
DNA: TGTGCCAGCAGCCAAGAGCCCCCTCGCCACAATGAGCAGTTCTTC

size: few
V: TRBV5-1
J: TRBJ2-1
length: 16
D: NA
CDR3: CASSPGQGEIYNEQFF
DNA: TGCGCCAGCAGCCCGGGGCAGGGCGAGATCTACAATGAGCAGTTCTTC

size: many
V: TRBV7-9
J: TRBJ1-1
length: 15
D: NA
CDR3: CASSSKPLSYTEAFF
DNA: TGTGCCAGCAGCTCCAAGCCTCTCTCCTACACTGAAGCTTTCTTT

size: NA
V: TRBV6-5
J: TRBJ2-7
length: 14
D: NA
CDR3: CASSYGQGGYEQYF
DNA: TGTGCCAGCAGTTACGGCCAGGGGGGCTACGAGCAGTACTTC

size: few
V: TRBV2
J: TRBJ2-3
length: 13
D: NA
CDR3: CASTRDTTDTQYF
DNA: TGTGCCAGCACCCGGGATACCACAGATACGCAGTATTTT

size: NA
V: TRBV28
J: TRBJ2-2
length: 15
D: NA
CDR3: CVSSLGRDGTGELFF
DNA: TGTGTCAGCAGTTTAGGCAGGGACGGGACCGGGGAGCTGTTTTTT